This T cell receptor beta chain was retrieved from a study of identical twins (dated by TCRdb to the mid-2010s). Regarding the research as a whole: The study deep-sequenced TCR alpha and beta repertoires from monozygotic twins, unrelated adults of various ages and cord blood to test whether fetal clonotypes persist. To rule out contamination, the twin experiments were replicated at different times with different library preparation protocols. Here is what the overall study found, with its caveats: Compared with coincidental sharing between unrelated individuals, an excess of low generation-probability sequences was observed among out-of-frame TCR alpha sequences shared between twins. Out-of-frame TCR alpha sharing in monozygotic twins was systematically underestimated by recombination models, whereas sharing between unrelated individuals was in agreement with the recombination models. A weaker excess of twin sharing was found in beta out-of-frame sequences because the signal-to-noise ratio was lowered by fewer shared sequences. Conclusions relied on cross-sectional statistical analysis, since the same donors could not be followed over many years. Fewer insertions were carried by abundant cord blood beta clonotypes; a weaker similar trend was observed in young adult naive repertoires, while no such trend was observed in memory repertoires. Zero-insertion analyses could be partly confounded by invariant T cells such as MAIT and iNKT, though diverse VJ usage argued against such confounding for most clonotypes.

Only healthy Caucasian donors were included. Three pairs of female monozygotic twins, all aged about 18 to 30 years, made up the twin cohort. Positive isolation kits from Invitrogen were used to isolate CD4+ and CD8+ T cell populations. The germline ends are 15 bases apart after V is trimmed by 1 base and J by 2 bases. CDR3 length: 15 amino acids, cysteine to phenylalanine. Only the CDR3 region is kept as DNA, spanning 45 bases read in frame from base 1. Reading the germline V gene (reference sequence) gives CDR1 DFQATT and CDR2 SNEGSKA. This clonotype was counted many times. Its specific antigen is unknown. Base quality data are lacking; no much larger clone is found one base away. Library preparation employed 5' RACE. The run used an Illumina HiSeq 2000. Template switching introduced a universal primer binding site; the final cDNA contained a unique molecular identifier, enabling accurate counting of TCR cDNA molecules. Specific primers in the conserved constant-segment region were used to synthesize first-strand cDNA for TCR alpha and beta chains. Each cDNA library was double barcoded, with a SMART-Mk sample barcode plus Illumina barcodes, to control for contamination. TruSeq adapter sequences and Illumina sample barcodes were added in two successive PCR steps. The TCR alpha and beta cDNA libraries were sequenced on the Illumina HiSeq platform using custom primers. Per the authors' processing: Raw reads were processed with MiGEC to extract unique molecular identifiers, and MiXCR was used to determine CDR3 positions. Recombination models were inferred per individual with the repgenHMM and IGoR tools using an EM algorithm. Shared clonotypes were analyzed with the tcR package in R, and sharing was normalized by the product of cloneset sizes. To study raw recombination free of thymic and clonal selection effects, out-of-frame nonproductive sequences were analyzed. TCRdb cleaned the public reads at Q25 with fastp, built clones with MiXCR and kept in-frame beta chains. All rows with the same CDR3 protein become a single entry with the most common DNA and genes. TCRdb's processing, not the study's, gives the V and J calls here. The sample table holds about 300,000 distinct CDR3 sequences, of which about 12% were seen once. The leading ten clones occupy 6% to 9% of the sample.

This sample also belongs to another study, concerning yellow fever vaccine responses in identical twins. Looking at the second paper: According to the authors, in identical twins the way T cells responded to vaccination appeared partly convergent and partly personalized. Focusing on identical twins, the study followed the T cell clones that responded to the vaccine, and did so with precision.

The clonotype comes from a woman aged 18 to 35 in good health. The receptor chain draws on TRBV20-1 and TRBJ2-7; TRBD1 is a possible D gene, resting on 7 matching bases. Material for sequencing was CD8+ T cells sorted from blood. Read as DNA, the sequence is TGCAGTGCTAGAGCGATGGAGGGGGCTGCCTACGAGCAGTACTTC. Its translation is CSARAMEGAAYEQYF.